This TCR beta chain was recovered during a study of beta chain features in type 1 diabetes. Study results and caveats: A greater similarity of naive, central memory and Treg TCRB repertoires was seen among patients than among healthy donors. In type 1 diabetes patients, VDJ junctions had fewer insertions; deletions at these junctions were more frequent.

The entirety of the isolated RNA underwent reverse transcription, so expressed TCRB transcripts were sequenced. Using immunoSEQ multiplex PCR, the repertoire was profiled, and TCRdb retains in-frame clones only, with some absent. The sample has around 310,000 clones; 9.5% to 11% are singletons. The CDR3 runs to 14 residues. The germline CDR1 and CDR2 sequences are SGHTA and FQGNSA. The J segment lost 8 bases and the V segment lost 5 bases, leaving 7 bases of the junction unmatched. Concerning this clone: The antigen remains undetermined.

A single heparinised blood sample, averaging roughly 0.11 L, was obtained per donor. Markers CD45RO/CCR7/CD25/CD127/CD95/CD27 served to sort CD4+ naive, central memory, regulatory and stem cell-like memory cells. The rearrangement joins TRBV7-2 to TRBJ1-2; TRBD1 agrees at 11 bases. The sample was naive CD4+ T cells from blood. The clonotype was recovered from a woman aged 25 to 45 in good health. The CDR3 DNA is TGTGCCAGCAGCGCGGACAGGGGGCTTGGAGGCTACACCTTC. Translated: CASSADRGLGGYTF.